Listed below are T cell receptor beta chains from one sample, sequenced in a study of cytomegalovirus exposure and HLA in healthy donors. Libraries were prepared by immunoSEQ multiplex PCR; TCRdb keeps only in-frame clonotypes and omits some of them. The table gives over 100,000 clones; the top ten clones make up 3.7% of it. The sample was PBMCs. These TCRs come from a man younger than 45 in good health and CMV-seronegative. Each CDR3 is given with its conserved first and last residue.

V gene: TRBV21-1
J gene: TRBJ1-4
CDR3 length: 17
CDR3 protein: CASRKAETGWTNEKLFF

V gene: TRBV29-1
J gene: TRBJ1-4
CDR3 length: 18
CDR3 protein: CSVRDRAWGLATNEKLFF

V gene: TRBV29-1
J gene: TRBJ2-7
CDR3 length: 16
CDR3 protein: CSAVRQLTTLFYEQYF

V gene: TRBV7-2
J gene: TRBJ2-7
CDR3 length: 15
CDR3 protein: CASSPDRYRAYEQYF

V gene: TRBV18
J gene: TRBJ2-4
CDR3 length: 16
CDR3 protein: CASSPGQGLSKNIQYF

V gene: TRBV18
J gene: TRBJ1-1
CDR3 length: 15
CDR3 protein: CASSPSGTLNTEAFF

V gene: TRBV7-2
J gene: TRBJ1-1
CDR3 length: 14
CDR3 protein: CASSPLQGYSEAFF

V gene: TRBV28
J gene: TRBJ1-2
CDR3 length: 14
CDR3 protein: CASSHGQGNYGYTF

V gene: TRBV10-3
J gene: TRBJ2-7
CDR3 length: 16
CDR3 protein: CAISESGGSGVQEQYF

V gene: TRBV14
J gene: TRBJ1-1
CDR3 length: 12
CDR3 protein: CASSPGSTGAFF

V gene: TRBV11-3
J gene: TRBJ2-1
CDR3 length: 15
CDR3 protein: CASSLEGQGRDEQFF